One and the same sample provided the 3 T cell receptor beta chains below, sequenced in a study of T cell clonotyping in hematopoietic cell transplantation. The repertoire was sequenced with immunoSEQ multiplex PCR; TCRdb's copy has only in-frame clones and lacks some. The data hold about 69,000 clones, with 95% to 97% observed a single time. Time point in this sample: recipient sample about 28 days before transplant, after cytoreduction. The sample consisted of peripheral blood mononuclear cells, taken before stem cell transplant. The receptors derive from a woman in her forties or fifties with acute myeloid leukemia. Some clones in this sample may be carry-over from other donors' samples.

This chain connects TRBV28 to TRBJ2-1; D is undetermined. Germline CDR1 is MDHEN and CDR2 is SYDVKM. The V end was cut by 8 bases, the J end by 2 bases, with 13 bases between. This CDR3 has 14 amino acids. For the CDR3, the DNA is TGTGCCAGCGATAGGAGCAGGCCCTACAATGAGCAGTTCTTC. Its translation is CASDRSRPYNEQFF.

The V gene is TRBV6-6, the J gene TRBJ1-5; tentative D call: TRBD1 (5 bases). The CDR3 extends over 15 amino acids. The germline V gene has CDR1 MNHNY and CDR2 SVGAGI (reference sequence). V was clipped by 1 base and J by 3 bases, with 10 bases between them. CDR3 bases: TGTGCCAGCAGTTACTTGGGGGGGACCAATCAGCCCCAGCATTTT. This gives the protein CASSYLGGTNQPQHF.

The chain uses TRBV7-8 and TRBJ1-1; a possible D gene is TRBD1 (5 bases). Germline V gene sequence: CDR1 SGHVS, CDR2 FQNEAQ. The ends were cut back, 5 bases at V and 5 bases at J, with 12 bases in the middle. There are 13 residues in the CDR3. The CDR3 DNA reads TGTGCCAGCAGCCCAACAGGCGATACTGAAGCTTTCTTT. It encodes CASSPTGDTEAFF.